A selection of T cell receptor beta chains follows, all from one sample in a study of CD8 T cells in Susac syndrome. TCRdb re-derived calls from the immunoSEQ multiplex PCR reads in MiXCR, one entry per CDR3 protein. The sample has around 80,000 distinct CDR3 sequences; 95% to 96% are singletons. Sequenced sample: CD8+ T cells from PBMCs. These receptors were obtained from a human donor with Susac syndrome. CDR3s include the opening cysteine and the closing phenylalanine or tryptophan. The D gene is left open where the match is weak. Some rows have no size entry. The others give once, few or many, or a class for an expanded clone.

D gene | J gene | clone size | V gene | CDR3 length | CDR3 DNA | CDR3 protein
TRBD1 | TRBJ2-5 | . | TRBV20-1 | 14 | TGCAGTGCCTCCGGACAGGGTGAGGGAGAGACCCAGTACTTC | CSASGQGEGETQYF
. | TRBJ1-1 | few | TRBV6-2/TRBV6-3 | 13 | TGTGCCAGTTCCCAGGGGCGAGGCACTGAAGCTTTCTTT | CASSQGRGTEAFF
TRBD1 | TRBJ2-5 | . | TRBV5-4 | 14 | TGTGCCAGCAGCCCACAGGGGATTCAAGAGACCCAGTACTTC | CASSPQGIQETQYF
TRBD1 | TRBJ1-2 | . | TRBV7-9 | 15 | TGTGCCAGCAGCTTGGGGGACAGGGCTAACTATGGCTACACCTTC | CASSLGDRANYGYTF
TRBD2 | TRBJ2-1 | . | TRBV25-1 | 21 | TGTGCCAGCAGTGAATGGGGGGACTTCCTAGCGGGCTCGGGCTCCTACAATGAGCAGTTCTTC | CASSEWGDFLAGSGSYNEQFF
. | TRBJ1-2 | . | TRBV20-1 | 12 | TGCAGTGCATTGGCGTATAACTATGGCTACACCTTC | CSALAYNYGYTF
. | TRBJ1-1 | . | TRBV28 | 13 | TGTGCCAGCAGCCACGGGGACAACACTGAAGCTTTCTTT | CASSHGDNTEAFF
. | TRBJ2-3 | . | TRBV6-6 | 14 | TGTGCCAGCAGTTACGTCAGGACCCAAGATACGCAGTATTTT | CASSYVRTQDTQYF
. | TRBJ2-1 | . | TRBV11-2 | 16 | TGTGCCAGCAGCTCCCTACAGGGGGGGAGGTACAATGAGCAGTTCTTC | CASSSLQGGRYNEQFF
. | TRBJ1-2 | . | TRBV20-1 | 16 | TGCAGTGCTAAGGGGTGGGGTAGGGTCCGGTTAGGTCGCTACACCTTC | CSAKGWGRVRLGRYTF
TRBD1 | TRBJ2-3 | . | TRBV27 | 14 | TGTGCCAGCAGTTTAACAGGGGCGGGAGATACGCAGTATTTT | CASSLTGAGDTQYF
TRBD1 | TRBJ1-6 | . | TRBV20-1 | 18 | TGCAGTGCTAGGCTATTACTGCGACCCGGACAGGGACATTCACCCCTCCACTTT | CSARLLLRPGQGHSPLHF
. | TRBJ2-7 | . | TRBV7-2 | 12 | TGTGCCAGCAGCCCCCGGACCCACGAGCAGTACTTC | CASSPRTHEQYF
. | TRBJ2-7 | . | TRBV6-5 | 11 | TGTGCCAGCAAGGGGCCCTACGAGCAGTACTTC | CASKGPYEQYF
TRBD2 | TRBJ2-5 | . | TRBV6-1 | 16 | TGTGCCAGCAGGCCGACTAGCGGGAGCGCTCGTGAGACCCAGTACTTC | CASRPTSGSARETQYF
. | TRBJ2-5 | . | TRBV27 | 13 | TGTGCCAGCAGTTTTGGTAGGGGCGAGACCCAGTACTTC | CASSFGRGETQYF
TRBD2 | TRBJ2-7 | once | TRBV28 | 15 | TGTGCCAGCAGTTCCCTTAGCGGGTCATACTACGAGCAGTACTTC | CASSSLSGSYYEQYF
. | TRBJ2-7 | . | TRBV27 | 14 | TGTGCCAGCAGTAGGGGGTCAGCTTCCTACGAGCAGTACTTC | CASSRGSASYEQYF
TRBD1 | TRBJ1-1 | . | TRBV25-1 | 13 | TGTGCCAGCGGGGACAGCGCCGGCACTGAAGCTTTCTTT | CASGDSAGTEAFF
. | TRBJ2-5 | . | TRBV20-1 | 13 | TGCAGTGCCCTGAGGCCGAGAGGGGAAACCCAGTACTTC | CSALRPRGETQYF
TRBD2 | TRBJ2-1 | . | TRBV29-1 | 14 | TGCAGCGTTGAAGATCGGGGGGTCGGGAATGAGCAGTTCTTC | CSVEDRGVGNEQFF
. | TRBJ2-2 | . | TRBV6-2/TRBV6-3 | 11 | TGTGCCAGCAGGGTAGCGGGGGAGCTGTTTTTT | CASRVAGELFF
. | TRBJ2-4 | . | TRBV7-9 | 14 | TGTGCCAGCAGCTTCACAGGGAAGGGGAACATTCAGTACTTC | CASSFTGKGNIQYF
. | TRBJ2-2 | . | TRBV4-3 | 17 | TGCGCCAGCAGCCAAGAACCCGCCTCCGCGAACACCGGGGAGCTGTTTTTT | CASSQEPASANTGELFF
. | TRBJ2-3 | . | TRBV5-4 | 17 | TGTGCCAGCAGCTTGATTGTGGTGAGCGGACTAACAGATACGCAGTATTTT | CASSLIVVSGLTDTQYF
. | TRBJ1-1 | . | TRBV30 | 13 | TGTGCCTGGAGTGCGGTAGAAGGGGCTGAAGCTTTCTTT | CAWSAVEGAEAFF
. | TRBJ1-2 | . | TRBV13 | 15 | TGTGCCAGCAGCTTAGGTAGACCGACGGGCTATGGCTACACCTTC | CASSLGRPTGYGYTF
. | TRBJ2-3 | once | TRBV5-1 | 13 | TGCGCCAGCAGCTGGCAGAGCACAGATACGCAGTATTTT | CASSWQSTDTQYF
TRBD2 | TRBJ2-7 | . | TRBV5-1 | 15 | TGCGCCAGCAGCTCCGAAGGCGGGAGGAACTACGAGCAGTACTTC | CASSSEGGRNYEQYF
. | TRBJ1-5 | . | TRBV25-1 | 14 | TGTGCCAGCAGTGACTCCCGGGTCGATCAGCCCCAGCATTTT | CASSDSRVDQPQHF
. | TRBJ2-1 | . | TRBV9 | 12 | TGTGCCAGCAGCCCCTTGGACAATGAGCAGTTCTTC | CASSPLDNEQFF
TRBD1 | TRBJ2-7 | . | TRBV30 | 14 | TGTGCCTGGAGCACAGGGGGCCTCTCCTACGAGCAGTACTTC | CAWSTGGLSYEQYF
TRBD2 | TRBJ2-5 | . | TRBV5-4 | 13 | TGTGCCAGCAGTTTTTCGCTGGCGGGGGTCCAGTACTTC | CASSFSLAGVQYF
. | TRBJ2-3 | . | TRBV2 | 11 | TGTGCCAGCAGTGAGACAGGATCGCAGTATTTT | CASSETGSQYF
. | TRBJ2-5 | . | TRBV5-1 | 14 | TGCGCCAGCAGCTTGGGACGGTACGAGGAGACCCAGTACTTC | CASSLGRYEETQYF
TRBD2 | TRBJ2-4 | . | TRBV7-2 | 18 | TGTGCCAGCAGCTTAAGGTCTAGCGGGAGACTAGCCAAAAACATTCAGTACTTC | CASSLRSSGRLAKNIQYF
. | TRBJ2-5 | . | TRBV20-1 | 13 | TGCAGTGCTACAGTGGACTACCAAGAGACCCAGTACTTC | CSATVDYQETQYF
. | TRBJ2-1 | . | TRBV4-1 | 15 | TGCGCCAGCAGCCGGGGAGACAGCTCCTACAATGAGCAGTTCTTC | CASSRGDSSYNEQFF
. | TRBJ2-1 | . | TRBV20-1 | 13 | TGCAGTGCAAATACCGGGGTAAACAATGAGCAGTTCTTC | CSANTGVNNEQFF
TRBD1 | TRBJ1-2 | . | TRBV20-1 | 14 | TGCAGTGCTGGACAGGGGAGGGCTAACTATGGCTACACCTTC | CSAGQGRANYGYTF
. | TRBJ2-1 | . | TRBV18 | 13 | TGTGCCAGCTGGGCTAGCAGGTTGGAGGAGCAGTTCTTC | CASWASRLEEQFF
. | TRBJ2-7 | . | TRBV21-1 | 13 | TGTGCCATCCCCGGCATTACTCCCTACGAGCAGTACTTC | CAIPGITPYEQYF
TRBD2 | TRBJ2-5 | . | TRBV20-1 | 14 | TGCAGTGCTGGACTAGTAGTTCAACAAGAGACCCAGTACTTC | CSAGLVVQQETQYF
. | TRBJ1-1 | . | TRBV27 | 15 | TGTGCCAGCAGAACAGGACAACCCGAGAACACTGAAGCTTTCTTT | CASRTGQPENTEAFF
. | TRBJ2-2 | . | TRBV6-5 | 16 | TGTGCCAGCAGTTACTTAGGCCCAGCGAACACCGGGGAGCTGTTTTTT | CASSYLGPANTGELFF